The rows below give T cell receptor beta chains drawn from one sample of a study of T cells expressing NK-cell markers. TCRdb reprocessed the 5' RACE reads and reports one entry per CDR3 protein, with no DNA. The specimen's table records 150,000 to 160,000 distinct CDR3 sequences. The source material was blood T cells: a sorted CD56 or NKG2C T cell subset, CD4+ or CD8+ T cells, or bulk PBMC T cells (not recorded which). The receptors were sampled from a woman aged 50 to 60 in good health. Both conserved end residues are part of each CDR3. Fields, in order: V gene, CDR3 length, J gene, CDR3 protein.

V gene: TRBV11-2; CDR3 length: 13; J gene: TRBJ2-1; CDR3 protein: CASSWGRNNEQFF
V gene: TRBV11-2; CDR3 length: 13; J gene: TRBJ2-5; CDR3 protein: CASRGGGIGSQYF
V gene: TRBV11-3; CDR3 length: 15; J gene: TRBJ2-5; CDR3 protein: CASSSPKDRQETQYF
V gene: TRBV29-1; CDR3 length: 14; J gene: TRBJ2-1; CDR3 protein: CSVEELAGLNEQFF
V gene: TRBV5-6; CDR3 length: 16; J gene: TRBJ1-3; CDR3 protein: CASSLAHWISGNTIYF
V gene: TRBV6-5; CDR3 length: 17; J gene: TRBJ2-1; CDR3 protein: CASSYRTTRRAYNEQFF
V gene: TRBV12-3/TRBV12-4; CDR3 length: 18; J gene: TRBJ2-3; CDR3 protein: CASSLRISGRSSTDTQYF
V gene: TRBV27; CDR3 length: 14; J gene: TRBJ1-4; CDR3 protein: CATAERVGFGKLFF
V gene: TRBV25-1; CDR3 length: 14; J gene: TRBJ2-1; CDR3 protein: CASSESYLDNEQFF
V gene: TRBV15; CDR3 length: 13; J gene: TRBJ2-3; CDR3 protein: CATSRPLTDTQYF
V gene: TRBV15; CDR3 length: 13; J gene: TRBJ2-3; CDR3 protein: CATTLSSTDTQYF
V gene: TRBV20-1; CDR3 length: 15; J gene: TRBJ2-7; CDR3 protein: CSARAVPGLVYEQYF
V gene: TRBV27; CDR3 length: 13; J gene: TRBJ1-6; CDR3 protein: CASSFIRGSPLHF
V gene: TRBV6-5; CDR3 length: 18; J gene: TRBJ2-2; CDR3 protein: CASSLTSGQARNTGELFF
V gene: TRBV11-2; CDR3 length: 13; J gene: TRBJ2-7; CDR3 protein: CASSFSTFYEQYF
V gene: TRBV6-2/TRBV6-3; CDR3 length: 12; J gene: TRBJ2-7; CDR3 protein: CASTGVGDEQYF
V gene: TRBV12-3/TRBV12-4; CDR3 length: 15; J gene: TRBJ2-3; CDR3 protein: CASNREGLNFHTQYF
V gene: TRBV14; CDR3 length: 16; J gene: TRBJ2-3; CDR3 protein: CASSQRQGRVTDTQYF
V gene: TRBV20-1; CDR3 length: 13; J gene: TRBJ2-3; CDR3 protein: CSAWDRETDTQYF
V gene: TRBV7-9; CDR3 length: 15; J gene: TRBJ2-1; CDR3 protein: CASSLYPSGYNEQFF
V gene: TRBV12-3/TRBV12-4; CDR3 length: 12; J gene: TRBJ2-1; CDR3 protein: CAVSSGYFEQFF
V gene: TRBV30; CDR3 length: 13; J gene: TRBJ2-7; CDR3 protein: CAWSGGPSYEQYF
V gene: TRBV5-5; CDR3 length: 15; J gene: TRBJ1-2; CDR3 protein: CASSPFQISEYGYTF
V gene: TRBV7-9; CDR3 length: 15; J gene: TRBJ2-5; CDR3 protein: CASSLDRGQWETQYF
V gene: TRBV9; CDR3 length: 17; J gene: TRBJ1-2; CDR3 protein: CASSADTTERANYGYTF
V gene: TRBV5-6; CDR3 length: 11; J gene: TRBJ2-7; CDR3 protein: CASSLQYEQYF
V gene: TRBV6-5; CDR3 length: 11; J gene: TRBJ1-5; CDR3 protein: CASGVNEPQHF
V gene: TRBV11-2; CDR3 length: 14; J gene: TRBJ1-1; CDR3 protein: CASSLVRGTLEAFF
V gene: TRBV24-1; CDR3 length: 13; J gene: TRBJ2-1; CDR3 protein: CATSAPAEDEQFF
V gene: TRBV25-1; CDR3 length: 16; J gene: TRBJ2-2; CDR3 protein: CASSDYQATNTGELFF
V gene: TRBV7-9; CDR3 length: 16; J gene: TRBJ2-1; CDR3 protein: CASSVGLAGLYNEQFF
V gene: TRBV3-1; CDR3 length: 15; J gene: TRBJ2-3; CDR3 protein: CASSQEWRSTDTQYF
V gene: TRBV12-3/TRBV12-4; CDR3 length: 15; J gene: TRBJ2-1; CDR3 protein: CASSSPGQGYNEQFF
V gene: TRBV6-6; CDR3 length: 15; J gene: TRBJ2-5; CDR3 protein: CASSYSRGTQETQYF
V gene: TRBV9; CDR3 length: 14; J gene: TRBJ2-7; CDR3 protein: CASSVGGRVGEQYF
V gene: TRBV7-9; CDR3 length: 14; J gene: TRBJ2-7; CDR3 protein: CASSYPGGIYEQYF
V gene: TRBV20-1; CDR3 length: 16; J gene: TRBJ1-4; CDR3 protein: CSAIRDRVTTNEKLFF
V gene: TRBV6-5; CDR3 length: 14; J gene: TRBJ1-3; CDR3 protein: CASSPLGSGNTIYF
V gene: TRBV4-1; CDR3 length: 16; J gene: TRBJ2-1; CDR3 protein: CASSQGREGLTRAPFF
V gene: TRBV20-1; CDR3 length: 17; J gene: TRBJ2-3; CDR3 protein: CSAIWSAGGSRTDTQYF
V gene: TRBV4-1; CDR3 length: 15; J gene: TRBJ2-1; CDR3 protein: CASSQAGGPYNEQFF
V gene: TRBV11-2; CDR3 length: 13; J gene: TRBJ2-1; CDR3 protein: CASSSPDEDEQFF
V gene: TRBV7-9; CDR3 length: 16; J gene: TRBJ2-1; CDR3 protein: CASSLGLTGQRDEQFF
V gene: TRBV12-3/TRBV12-4; CDR3 length: 14; J gene: TRBJ2-3; CDR3 protein: CASTRDRHTDTQYF
V gene: TRBV7-6; CDR3 length: 13; J gene: TRBJ2-1; CDR3 protein: CASSLRSYNEQFF
V gene: TRBV6-2/TRBV6-3; CDR3 length: 14; J gene: TRBJ2-6; CDR3 protein: CASRRVSGANVLTF
V gene: TRBV20-1; CDR3 length: 14; J gene: TRBJ2-7; CDR3 protein: CSATEEGTAYEQYF
V gene: TRBV6-2/TRBV6-3; CDR3 length: 14; J gene: TRBJ1-5; CDR3 protein: CASRGQILNQPQHF
V gene: TRBV20-1; CDR3 length: 15; J gene: TRBJ1-3; CDR3 protein: CSARDIRVSGNTIYF
V gene: TRBV7-6; CDR3 length: 18; J gene: TRBJ1-6; CDR3 protein: CASSLGDRPGLGNSPLHF
V gene: TRBV6-5; CDR3 length: 13; J gene: TRBJ2-5; CDR3 protein: CASSAGEGETQYF
V gene: TRBV12-3/TRBV12-4; CDR3 length: 14; J gene: TRBJ2-7; CDR3 protein: CASGTDRGDYEQYF